Listed here are 8 T cell receptor beta chains from one sample, sequenced in a study of blood T cell repertoires in COVID-19 (TCRdb year 2020). The library was made by the immunoSEQ multiplex PCR assay. What TCRdb holds here is the immuneACCESS table cut down to in-frame rearrangements. Part of the clones is not present; checked against another copy, under half of the missing clones reflect an unresolved V gene, and the others are unexplained. Recorded for this sample are about 240,000 clones; roughly 87% of them occurred a single time. The ten top clones hold just over 7% of the sample. Sequenced material: peripheral blood. The receptors originated from a man between 60 and 75 years old who had recovered from COVID-19.

The chain recombines TRBV19 with TRBJ1-6; the match to TRBD1 covers 7 bases. The CDR3 runs 15 residues. Trimming at V came to 6 bases and at J to 6 bases, leaving 8 bases not matched to a gene. Germline lookup yields CDR1 LNHDA and CDR2 SQIVND (reference sequence). CDR3 sequence (DNA): TGTGCCAGTAGGGTACAGGGGAGGAGTAATTCACCCCTCCACTTT. Amino acid sequence: CASRVQGRSNSPLHF.

Worth noting for this clone: Other DNA sequences from this sample encode an identical CDR3 as well. The CDR3 reads CATSSRLSQGFGNTIYF. The CDR3, as DNA: TGTGCCACCAGCAGTCGTTTAAGTCAGGGTTTCGGAAACACCATATATTTT. The chain is built from TRBV15 and TRBJ1-3, with D perhaps matching TRBD1 (5 bases). Deletions cut 3 bases from V and 4 bases from J, with 19 bases between. The CDR3 is made up of 17 amino acids. From germline, CDR1 is LNHNV and CDR2 YYDKDF (reference sequence).

The chain recombines TRBV4-2 with TRBJ2-3; 9 bases agree with TRBD2. Germline V gene data show CDR1 as LGHNA and CDR2 as YNFKEQ. The junction had 7 bases not matched to a gene; V was cut back by 0 bases and J by 6 bases. The length of the CDR3 is 16 residues. The CDR3 sequence: CASSQEEAGGLDTQYF. CDR3 nucleotide sequence: TGTGCCAGCAGCCAAGAGGAAGCGGGGGGATTGGATACGCAGTATTTT.

The chain has TRBV5-1 and TRBJ1-5, with D possibly TRBD1 on 5 matching bases. Trimming stripped 2 bases from V and 6 bases from J, with 12 bases between. The CDR3 consists of 14 residues. Germline V lookup: CDR1 SGHRS, CDR2 YFSETQ. CDR3 nucleotide sequence: TGCGCCAGCAGCTTCCAGGGAGGCAGTCAGCCCCAGCATTTT. Translating gives CASSFQGGSQPQHF.

This sequence joins TRBV11-3 and TRBJ2-1; 10 bases match TRBD1. The germline gives CDR1 SGHNT, CDR2 YENEEA. With 4 bases clipped from V and 4 bases from J, the junction kept 10 bases outside the gene matches. The CDR3 consists of 17 residues. The CDR3 loop is CASSSRTGGKLYNEQFF. CDR3 DNA sequence: TGTGCCAGCAGCTCGCGGACAGGGGGTAAACTTTACAATGAGCAGTTCTTC.

The chain carries TRBV7-8 and TRBJ2-1; no clear D gene. Trimming left V 1 base short and J 8 bases short, with 9 bases between. This CDR3 is built from 13 residues. The germline CDR1 and CDR2 sequences are SGHVS and FQNEAQ. The CDR3 protein is CASSLDQYDEQFF. CDR3 in DNA: TGTGCCAGCAGCTTAGACCAGTACGATGAGCAGTTCTTC.

The gene calls are TRBV5-1 and TRBJ2-1, with 7 bases matching TRBD2. V was clipped by 4 bases and J by 0 bases; unmatched bases: 4. This CDR3 comprises 15 residues. Germline CDR1 reads SGHRS; CDR2 reads YFSETQ. CDR3 nucleotides: TGCGCCAGCAGCCTAGCGGTTCGCTCCTACAATGAGCAGTTCTTC. Translating gives CASSLAVRSYNEQFF.

The chain joins TRBV9 to TRBJ2-3, with 8 positions matching TRBD2. V gave up 0 bases and J gave up 5 bases; unmatched junction bases: 5. CDR3 length equals 15 residues. Germline V gene data show CDR1 as SGDLS and CDR2 as YYNGEE. CDR3 nucleotides: TGTGCCAGCAGCGTAGGGTACCGGGAGGGAGATACGCAGTATTTT. The encoded protein is CASSVGYREGDTQYF.